This TCR beta chain was identified during a study of blood T cells in healthy people across ages. Study-wide context: Template switching picked up about one barcoded beta molecule for each two T cells.

A second 7 to 11 cycle PCR used barcoded and J-beta primers. One entry per CDR3 protein, called by TCRdb with MiXCR from the 5' RACE reads. The profile covers hundreds of thousands of distinct CDR3 sequences, with approximately 21% appearing a single time and approximately 3.7% taken by the ten largest. Source material: blood. This TCR was recovered from a man between 65 and 85 years old in good health.

CDR3 DNA: TGCGCCAGCAGCCAAGATGCGGCAGGGGACTACGAGCAGTACTTC. This codes for CASSQDAAGDYEQYF. V gene TRBV4-3 combines with J gene TRBJ2-7, with D tentatively TRBD1 (6 bases). Trimming left V 0 bases short and J 3 bases short, with 12 bases between. Germline assignment: CDR1 LGHNA and CDR2 YSLEER. The CDR3 contains 15 residues.